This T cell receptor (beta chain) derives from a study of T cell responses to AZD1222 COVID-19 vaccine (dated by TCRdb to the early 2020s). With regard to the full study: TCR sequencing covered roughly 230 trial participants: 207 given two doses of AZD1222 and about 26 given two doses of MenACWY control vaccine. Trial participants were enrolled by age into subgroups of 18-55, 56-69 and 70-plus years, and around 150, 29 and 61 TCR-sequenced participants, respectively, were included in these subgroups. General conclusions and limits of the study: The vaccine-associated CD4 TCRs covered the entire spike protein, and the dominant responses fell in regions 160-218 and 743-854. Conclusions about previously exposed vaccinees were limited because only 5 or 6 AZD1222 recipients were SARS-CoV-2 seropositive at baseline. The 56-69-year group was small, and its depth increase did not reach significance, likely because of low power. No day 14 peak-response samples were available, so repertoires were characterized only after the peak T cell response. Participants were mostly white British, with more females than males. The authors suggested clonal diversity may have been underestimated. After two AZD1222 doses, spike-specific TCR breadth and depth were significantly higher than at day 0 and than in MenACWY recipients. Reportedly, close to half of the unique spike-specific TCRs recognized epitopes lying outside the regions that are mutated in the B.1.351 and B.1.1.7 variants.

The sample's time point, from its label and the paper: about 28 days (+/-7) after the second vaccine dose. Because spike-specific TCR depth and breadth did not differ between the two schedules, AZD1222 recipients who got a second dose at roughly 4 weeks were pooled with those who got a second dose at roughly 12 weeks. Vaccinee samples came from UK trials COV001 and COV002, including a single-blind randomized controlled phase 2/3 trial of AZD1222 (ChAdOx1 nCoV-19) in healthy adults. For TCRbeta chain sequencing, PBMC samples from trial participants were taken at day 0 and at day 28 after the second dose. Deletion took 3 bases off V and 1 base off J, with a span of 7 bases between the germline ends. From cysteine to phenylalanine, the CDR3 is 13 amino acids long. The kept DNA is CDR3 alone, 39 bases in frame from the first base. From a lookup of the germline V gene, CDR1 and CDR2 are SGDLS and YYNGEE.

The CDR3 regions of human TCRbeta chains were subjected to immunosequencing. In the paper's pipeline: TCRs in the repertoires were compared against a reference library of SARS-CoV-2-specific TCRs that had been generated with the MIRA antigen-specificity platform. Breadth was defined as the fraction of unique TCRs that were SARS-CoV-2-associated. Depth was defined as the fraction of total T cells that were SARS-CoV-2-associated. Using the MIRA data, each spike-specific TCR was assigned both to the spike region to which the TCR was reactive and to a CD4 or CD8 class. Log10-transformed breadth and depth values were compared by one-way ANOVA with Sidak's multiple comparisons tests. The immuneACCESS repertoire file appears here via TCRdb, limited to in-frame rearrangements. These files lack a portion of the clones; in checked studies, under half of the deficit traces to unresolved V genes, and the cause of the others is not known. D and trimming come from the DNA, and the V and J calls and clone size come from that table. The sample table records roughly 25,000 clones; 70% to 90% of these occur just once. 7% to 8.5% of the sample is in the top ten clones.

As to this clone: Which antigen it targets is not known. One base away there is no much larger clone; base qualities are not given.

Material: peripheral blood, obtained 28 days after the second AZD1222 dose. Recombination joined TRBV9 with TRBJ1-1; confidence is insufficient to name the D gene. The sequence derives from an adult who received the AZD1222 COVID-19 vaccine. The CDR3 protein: CASSGGQNTEAFF. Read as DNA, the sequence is TGTGCCAGCAGCGGAGGGCAGAACACTGAAGCTTTCTTT.